This T cell receptor beta chain was sequenced during a study of blood T cell repertoires in COVID-19. About the study: The analysed material was cDNA or gDNA that came from T cells, B-cell-depleted T cells, or PBMCs.

Germline assignment: CDR1 SGHRS and CDR2 YFSETQ. The V gene lost 0 bases and the J gene lost 9 bases, with 10 bases spanning the gap. The CDR3 is 13 amino acids. Original analysis: Amplification with reference gene primers provided the estimates of nucleated cell counts. Here immunoSEQ multiplex PCR was the method, and the copy in TCRdb shows in-frame clones only, minus some. D and trimming were read from the DNA, whereas the V and J calls and clone size are those reported in that table. Of approximately 150,000 clones detected, 81% appear once; the ten largest clones hold 11%. The source material was peripheral blood. The V and J genes are TRBV5-1 and TRBJ2-1; a possible D gene is TRBD2 (6 bases). The receptor was derived from a man in his 60s with active or convalescent COVID-19. CDR3 loop: CASSLGRDGEQFF. The CDR3 DNA follows: TGCGCCAGCAGCTTGGGGAGGGATGGTGAGCAGTTCTTC.